This T cell receptor (beta chain) was profiled in a study of technical replicates of blood from several donors (dated by TCRdb to about 2017). From the cysteine through the phenylalanine, the CDR3 covers 15 amino acids. Of all the DNA, just the CDR3 is kept, 45 bases in frame from base 1. Here V drops 2 bases and J drops 10 bases, and the junction holds 10 bases not matched to any gene. From the germline V gene, CDR1 is MGHRA and CDR2 is YSYEKL. For this clone: Its recognized antigen is unknown. Per-base quality was not reported, and no clone a single base away is much larger than it.

Library creation used the immunoSEQ multiplex PCR assay. The clones in this table, taken by TCRdb from immuneACCESS, are in-frame only. Not every clone is retained; where verified, under half of the shortfall comes from an unresolved V gene, and the cause of the rest is unknown. The sample profile shows about 70,000 clones; roughly 97% of them were found once. The ten largest clones add up to approximately 0.2% of the sample. The clonotype originates from a human donor in good health. The chain is encoded by TRBV4-1 joined to TRBJ2-1, with 8 middle bases fitting TRBD1. Sequenced: T cells isolated from PBMCs. In nucleotides, the sequence is TGCGCCAGCAGCCAACGGGACAGGTCCGCGTTGGAGCAGTTCTTC. It translates as CASSQRDRSALEQFF.